The rows below give T cell receptor beta chains drawn from one sample of a study of early T cells in non-severe SARS-CoV-2 infection. TCRdb recomputed calls from the 5' RACE reads with MiXCR, one row per CDR3 protein. The top ten hold roughly 15% of the sample, which has around 31,000 distinct CDR3 sequences, about 10% seen once. Sequenced input: whole blood. The receptor source for this set is an adult who was a healthcare worker with PCR-confirmed SARS-CoV-2 infection or an uninfected control (not recorded which). CDR3s include the opening cysteine and the closing phenylalanine or tryptophan. D genes are given only for firm matches. Only some rows state a clone size, as once, few, many or a class for expanded clones.

>TRBJ2-1|TRBV7-3|TRBD1|many
CASSLEGQKQFF
TGTGCCAGCAGCTTAGAGGGACAGAAGCAGTTCTTC
>TRBJ1-1|TRBV24-1|NA|NA
CATSDFGEAFF
TGTGCCACCAGTGATTTCGGCGAAGCTTTCTTT
>TRBJ1-5|TRBV6-2/TRBV6-3|NA|many
CASTNGWTEWGYSNQPQHF
TGTGCCAGCACCAACGGGTGGACAGAGTGGGGATATAGCAATCAGCCCCAGCATTTT
>TRBJ1-3|TRBV21-1|NA|many
CASSKPQGFGNTIYF
TGTGCCAGCAGCAAACCGCAGGGCTTTGGAAACACCATATATTTT
>TRBJ2-5|TRBV5-6|TRBD1|NA
CASSPGTDYPQETQYF
TGTGCCAGCAGCCCAGGGACAGACTATCCCCAAGAGACCCAGTACTTC
>TRBJ1-6|TRBV7-3|NA|many
CASSGSYNSPLHF
TGTGCCAGCAGCGGTAGTTATAATTCACCCCTCCACTTT
>TRBJ2-4|TRBV3-2|NA|NA
CASSRSTEGCKNIQYF
TGTGCCAGCAGCCGTTCAACGGAGGGATGCAAAAACATTCAGTACTTC
>TRBJ1-1|TRBV10-3|NA|few
CAIKKENTEAFF
TGTGCCATCAAGAAGGAGAACACTGAAGCTTTCTTT
>TRBJ1-1|TRBV6-2/TRBV6-3|NA|many
CASSPAGERNTEAFF
TGTGCCAGCAGCCCGGCAGGGGAGCGGAACACTGAAGCTTTCTTT
>TRBJ2-2|TRBV18|TRBD1|many
CASSPRQGASGELFF
TGTGCCAGCTCACCACGACAGGGGGCATCTGGGGAGCTGTTTTTT
>TRBJ2-7|TRBV29-1|NA|few
CSAPDGYEQYF
TGCAGCGCCCCGGACGGCTACGAGCAGTACTTC
>TRBJ1-1|TRBV5-5|TRBD1|many
CASSTGTGIGTEAFF
TGTGCCAGCAGCACAGGGACAGGGATTGGCACTGAAGCTTTCTTT
>TRBJ2-1|TRBV10-3|NA|NA
CAISDHNEQFF
TGTGCCATCAGTGATCACAATGAGCAGTTCTTC
>TRBJ2-7|TRBV7-9|NA|many
CASTSGFYQQYF
TGTGCCAGCACATCGGGGTTCTACCAGCAGTACTTC
>TRBJ2-1|TRBV7-3|NA|many
CASSPVGGGNEQFF
TGTGCCAGCAGCCCCGTAGGGGGAGGCAATGAGCAGTTCTTC
>TRBJ2-1|TRBV18|NA|many
CASSPDPGHAAQFF
TGTGCCAGCTCACCAGACCCGGGACACGCTGCCCAGTTCTTC
>TRBJ1-6|TRBV9|NA|NA
CASSVEARGALHF
TGTGCCAGCAGCGTAGAAGCCCGAGGGGCCCTCCACTTT
>TRBJ1-1|TRBV6-9|NA|many
CASSYGPNTEAFF
TGTGCCAGCAGTTATGGTCCGAACACTGAAGCTTTCTTT
>TRBJ2-7|TRBV5-1|TRBD1|NA
CASSPRTGTGGVYEQYF
TGCGCCAGCAGCCCCAGGACCGGGACAGGAGGGGTCTACGAGCAGTACTTC
>TRBJ2-1|TRBV5-1|NA|few
CASRDGGAHEQFF
TGCGCCAGCAGGGACGGCGGAGCGCATGAGCAGTTCTTC
>TRBJ2-1|TRBV18|TRBD1|many
CASSTPRTGENEQFF
TGTGCCAGCTCGACTCCGAGGACAGGGGAGAATGAGCAGTTCTTC
>TRBJ1-2|TRBV29-1|NA|many
CSGRLLANYGYTF
TGCAGCGGCCGTCTGTTAGCTAACTATGGCTACACCTTC
>TRBJ2-1|TRBV30|NA|few
CAWIAARNEQFF
TGTGCCTGGATAGCGGCGAGAAATGAGCAGTTCTTC
>TRBJ2-7|TRBV6-6|TRBD2|NA
CASSYSVAGDSYEQYF
TGTGCCAGCAGTTACTCCGTGGCGGGGGACTCCTACGAGCAGTACTTC
>TRBJ2-3|TRBV5-1|NA|NA
CASSLSGEASTDTQYF
TGCGCCAGCAGCTTGTCAGGTGAAGCCAGCACAGATACGCAGTATTTT
>TRBJ1-1|TRBV3-1|TRBD1|NA
CASSRVGQGATEAFF
TGTGCCAGCAGCCGAGTGGGACAGGGGGCGACTGAAGCTTTCTTT
>TRBJ1-2|TRBV27|NA|large
CASSLYTPGAGDYGYTF
TGTGCCAGCAGTTTATATACCCCCGGGGCCGGGGACTATGGCTACACCTTC
>TRBJ2-1|TRBV29-1|NA|many
CSVEELHTGQFF
TGCAGCGTTGAAGAGTTACATACAGGGCAGTTCTTC
>TRBJ2-2|TRBV9|NA|many
CASSTHVGELFF
TGTGCCAGCAGCACTCACGTAGGGGAGCTGTTTTTT
>TRBJ2-7|TRBV28|TRBD2|many
CASSLSGGFSYEQYF
TGTGCCAGCAGTTTATCGGGGGGGTTCTCCTACGAGCAGTACTTC
>TRBJ1-2|TRBV29-1|NA|NA
CSVEENGYTF
TGCAGCGTTGAAGAGAATGGCTACACCTTC
>TRBJ2-1|TRBV18|TRBD1|many
CASSPPDRGSYNEQFF
TGTGCCAGCTCACCCCCGGACAGGGGTTCCTACAATGAGCAGTTCTTC
>TRBJ1-4|TRBV30|NA|NA
CAWGATNEKLFF
TGTGCCTGGGGGGCAACTAATGAAAAACTGTTTTTT
>TRBJ1-6|TRBV4-3|NA|many
CASSQDLQNSYNSPLHF
TGCGCCAGCAGCCAAGATCTTCAGAACTCCTATAATTCACCCCTCCACTTT
>TRBJ2-7|TRBV7-7|TRBD1|few
CASSLGGTGSYEQYF
TGTGCTAGCAGCTTAGGCGGGACAGGGTCCTACGAGCAGTACTTC
>TRBJ2-3|TRBV3-1|TRBD2|NA
CASSHRGGSPDTQYF
TGTGCCAGCAGCCATCGCGGGGGGAGTCCAGATACGCAGTATTTT
>TRBJ2-7|TRBV7-9|TRBD1|NA
CASSLGTGTGGF
TGTGCCAGCAGCTTGGGCACCGGGACAGGGGGCTTC
>TRBJ1-5|TRBV6-6|TRBD1|many
CASSTTGAINQPQHF
TGTGCCAGCAGTACAACAGGGGCGATAAATCAGCCCCAGCATTTT
>TRBJ2-2|TRBV20-1|NA|many
CSAREEGRDTGELFF
TGCAGTGCTAGAGAGGAAGGCCGGGACACCGGGGAGCTGTTTTTT
>TRBJ2-7|TRBV27|NA|many
CASSSDRRYEQYF
TGTGCCAGCAGTTCCGACAGGCGCTACGAGCAGTACTTC
>TRBJ1-4|TRBV7-3|NA|NA
CASSPNGNEKLFF
TGTGCCAGCAGCCCAAATGGAAACGAAAAACTGTTTTTT
>TRBJ1-2|TRBV5-5|TRBD1|many
CASSLVGRGQDGYTF
TGTGCCAGCAGCTTGGTGGGCAGGGGGCAGGATGGCTACACCTTC
>TRBJ2-5|TRBV5-6|TRBD2|few
CASSLASGVETQYF
TGTGCCAGCAGCTTGGCTAGCGGGGTAGAGACCCAGTACTTC
>TRBJ1-6|TRBV7-3|NA|many
CASSLGGNSPLHF
TGTGCCAGCAGCTTAGGGGGGAATTCACCCCTCCACTTT
>TRBJ2-3|TRBV5-1|TRBD1|few
CASSLPGTADTQYF
TGCGCCAGCAGCTTACCCGGGACAGCAGATACGCAGTATTTT
>TRBJ1-1|TRBV7-2|NA|NA
CASSQGWAGTEAFF
TGTGCCAGCAGCCAGGGGTGGGCGGGCACTGAAGCTTTCTTT
>TRBJ1-1|TRBV27|TRBD1|many
CASSPGTGTEAFF
TGTGCCAGCAGTCCCGGGACAGGCACTGAAGCTTTCTTT
>TRBJ2-1|TRBV11-2|TRBD1|few
CASSLTGSELFYNEQFF
TGTGCCAGCAGTTTGACAGGGTCGGAGCTTTTCTACAATGAGCAGTTCTTC
>TRBJ2-3|TRBV12-3/TRBV12-4|TRBD2|few
CASSFGLAGVPDTQYF
TGTGCCAGCAGTTTTGGGCTAGCGGGGGTCCCAGATACGCAGTATTTT